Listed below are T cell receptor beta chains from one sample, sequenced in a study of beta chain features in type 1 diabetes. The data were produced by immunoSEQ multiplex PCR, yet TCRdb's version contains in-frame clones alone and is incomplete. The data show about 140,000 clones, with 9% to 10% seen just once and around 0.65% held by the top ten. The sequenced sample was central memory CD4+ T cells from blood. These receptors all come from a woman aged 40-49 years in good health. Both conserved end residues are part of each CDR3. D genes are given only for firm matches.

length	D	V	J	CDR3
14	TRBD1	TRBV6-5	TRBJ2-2	CASRDRGHTGELFF
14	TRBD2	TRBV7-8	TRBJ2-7	CASSWSGEAYEQYF
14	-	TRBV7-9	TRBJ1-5	CASDNSYSNQPQHF
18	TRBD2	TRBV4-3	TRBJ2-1	CASSHDLAGASGGNEQFF
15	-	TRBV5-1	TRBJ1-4	CASSSGAGRGEKLFF
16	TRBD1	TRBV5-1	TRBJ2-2	CASSLGTGLDTGELFF
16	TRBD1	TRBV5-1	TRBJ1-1	CASSLWAGGRNTEAFF
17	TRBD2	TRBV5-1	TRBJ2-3	CASSFRGSGATTDTQYF
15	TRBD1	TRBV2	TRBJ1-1	CASSEALGQGAEAFF
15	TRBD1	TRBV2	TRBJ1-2	CASSNAGTGLDGYTF
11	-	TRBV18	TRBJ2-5	CASSPEETQYF
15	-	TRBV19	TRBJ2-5	CASSGGTGRQETQYF
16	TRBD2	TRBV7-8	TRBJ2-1	CASSLRLAGVYNEQFF
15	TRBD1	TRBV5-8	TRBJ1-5	CASSVGTVSNQPQHF
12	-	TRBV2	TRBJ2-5	CASSEARETQYF
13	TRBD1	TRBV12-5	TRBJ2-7	CASGPDRVHEQYF
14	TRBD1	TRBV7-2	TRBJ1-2	CASSSVSTGYGYTF
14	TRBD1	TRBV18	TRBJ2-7	CASSPGTGNYEQYF
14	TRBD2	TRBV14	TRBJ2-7	CASSQGTSRLSPYF
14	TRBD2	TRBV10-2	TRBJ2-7	CASLSSGGTYEQYF
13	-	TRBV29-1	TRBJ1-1	CSVPGWEETEAFF
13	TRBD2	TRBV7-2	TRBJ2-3	CASTGTGGDTQYF
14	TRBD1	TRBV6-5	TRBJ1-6	CASSFGDRASPLHF
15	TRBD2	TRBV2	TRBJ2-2	CASSRLAGNTGELFF
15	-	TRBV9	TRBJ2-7	CASSARGSALYEQYF
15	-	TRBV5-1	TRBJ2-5	CASSLTIGVQETQYF
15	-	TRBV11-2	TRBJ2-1	CASSLGYFGDIEQFF
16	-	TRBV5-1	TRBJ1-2	CASSPILRQRNYGYTF
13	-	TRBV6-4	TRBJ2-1	CASSVWLYNEQFF
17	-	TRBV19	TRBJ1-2	CASSTKASAGVPYGYTF
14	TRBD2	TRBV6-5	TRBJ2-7	CASSYGAGGREQYF
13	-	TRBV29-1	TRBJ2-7	CSWPRDIGYEQYF
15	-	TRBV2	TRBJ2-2	CASRRQVAPTGELFF
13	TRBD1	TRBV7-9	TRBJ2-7	CASSLLGGDEQYF
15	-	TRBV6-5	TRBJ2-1	CASTLDRSSYNEQFF
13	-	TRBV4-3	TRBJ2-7	CASSQSLPYEQYF
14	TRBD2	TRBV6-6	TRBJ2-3	CASSDAGGRVTQYF
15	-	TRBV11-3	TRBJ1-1	CASSSGEGMNTEAFF
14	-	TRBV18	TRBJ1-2	CASSPAGNNYGYTF
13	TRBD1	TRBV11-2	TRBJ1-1	CASSPNGQGAAFF
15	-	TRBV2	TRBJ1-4	CASSMTTGLNEKLFF
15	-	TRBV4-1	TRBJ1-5	CASSPYRESNQPQHF
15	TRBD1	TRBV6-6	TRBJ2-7	CASSGPRTGGYEQYF
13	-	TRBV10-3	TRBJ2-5	CAIRYREMETQYF
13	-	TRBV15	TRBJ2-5	CATSRDSQETQYF
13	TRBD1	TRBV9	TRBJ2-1	CASSATGIDEQFF
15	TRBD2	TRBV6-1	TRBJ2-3	CASSLRSGGRDTQYF
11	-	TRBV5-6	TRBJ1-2	CASRFGQGYTF
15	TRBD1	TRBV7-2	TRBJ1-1	CASSEDSGTGTSTFF
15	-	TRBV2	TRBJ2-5	CASSEEQGGVETQYF
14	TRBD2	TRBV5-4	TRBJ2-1	CASSLGLATNEQFF
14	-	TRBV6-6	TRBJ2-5	CASSERTPGETQYF
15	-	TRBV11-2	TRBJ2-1	CASSPRGSPYNEQFF